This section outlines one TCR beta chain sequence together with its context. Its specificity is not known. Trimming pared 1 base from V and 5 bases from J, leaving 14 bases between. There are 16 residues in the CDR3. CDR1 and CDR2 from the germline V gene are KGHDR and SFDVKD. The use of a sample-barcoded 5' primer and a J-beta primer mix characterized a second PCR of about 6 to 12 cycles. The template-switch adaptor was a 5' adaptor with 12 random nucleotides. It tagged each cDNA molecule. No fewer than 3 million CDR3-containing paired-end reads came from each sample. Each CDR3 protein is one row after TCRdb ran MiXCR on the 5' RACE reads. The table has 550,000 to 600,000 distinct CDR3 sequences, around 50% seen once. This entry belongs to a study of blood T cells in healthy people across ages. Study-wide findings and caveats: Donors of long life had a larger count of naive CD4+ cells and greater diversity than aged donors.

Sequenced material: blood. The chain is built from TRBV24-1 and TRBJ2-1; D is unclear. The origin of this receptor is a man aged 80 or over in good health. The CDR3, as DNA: TGTGCCACCAGTGATTTTAAGACTCCCAGCAACAATGAGCAGTTCTTC. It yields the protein CATSDFKTPSNNEQFF.